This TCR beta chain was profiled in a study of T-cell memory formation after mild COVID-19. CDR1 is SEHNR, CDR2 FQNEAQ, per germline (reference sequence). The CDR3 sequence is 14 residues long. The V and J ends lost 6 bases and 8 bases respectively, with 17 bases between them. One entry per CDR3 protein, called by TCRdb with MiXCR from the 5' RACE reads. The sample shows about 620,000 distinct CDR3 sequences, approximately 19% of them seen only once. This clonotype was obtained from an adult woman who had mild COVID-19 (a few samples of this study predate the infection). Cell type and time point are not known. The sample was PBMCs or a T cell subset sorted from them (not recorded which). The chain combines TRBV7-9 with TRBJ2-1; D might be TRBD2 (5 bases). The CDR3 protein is CASRPPGRFDEQFF. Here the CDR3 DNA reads TGTGCCAGCAGGCCCCCGGGAAGATTCGATGAGCAGTTCTTC.